These 24 T cell receptor beta chains came from one sample sequenced in a study of cytomegalovirus exposure and HLA in healthy donors. Primers: 60 Vbeta forward and 13 Jbeta reverse. The method was immunoSEQ multiplex PCR; TCRdb's version includes in-frame clones alone and lacks a portion of them. Of 150,000 to 200,000 clones in the sample, around three quarters were seen once. Sequencing was performed on PBMCs. Every receptor here comes from a young woman in good health and CMV-seropositive.

V gene TRBV30 combines with J gene TRBJ1-2; possible D gene TRBD1, 5 bases. The V gene's germline CDR1 is GTSNPN and CDR2 SVGIG (reference sequence). V was shortened by 0 bases and J by 10 bases, with 12 bases between the two germline ends. This CDR3 comprises 12 residues. The CDR3 coding sequence is TGTGCCTGGAGTGTCCGGGGACTTGACTACACCTTC. This encodes CAWSVRGLDYTF.

DNA of the CDR3: TGTGCCAGCAGCTTCCGGGACTTCACAGATACGCAGTATTTT. Encoded protein: CASSFRDFTDTQYF. The rearrangement links TRBV11-2 to TRBJ2-3; D is perhaps TRBD2 (6 bases). V was pared by 3 bases and J by 2 bases, with 9 bases between. There are 14 residues in the CDR3. The germline gives CDR1 SGHAT, CDR2 FQNNGV.

The rearrangement uses TRBV27 and TRBJ2-4, with 9 bases aligning to TRBD1. Germline values: CDR1 MNHEY, CDR2 SMNVEV (reference sequence). CDR3 length equals 14 residues. J lost 1 base, V lost 6 bases, and 1 base had no gene match. This chain's CDR3 is CASRGTGAKNIQYF. In DNA, the CDR3 is TGTGCCAGCAGGGGGACAGGGGCCAAAAACATTCAGTACTTC.

The chain employs TRBV7-7 and TRBJ2-1; no clear D gene. The length of the CDR3 is 14 residues. From germline, CDR1 is SSHAT and CDR2 FNYEAQ (reference sequence). Deletions cut 3 bases from V and 6 bases from J, with 12 bases between. The CDR3 nucleotides are TGTGCCAGCAGCTTGGCCCCTCGAGGCAATGAGCAGTTCTTC. Amino acid sequence: CASSLAPRGNEQFF.

The chain has TRBV27 and TRBJ1-5, with D unclear. The V gene's germline CDR1 is MNHEY and CDR2 SMNVEV (reference sequence). The CDR3 consists of 15 residues. V shed 2 bases and J shed 0 bases, with 8 bases lying between them. CDR3 DNA sequence: TGTGCCAGCAGTTTAGGGAGGGATAGCAATCAGCCCCAGCATTTT. As protein: CASSLGRDSNQPQHF.

The chain links TRBV9 to TRBJ2-1, with a tentative D call TRBD2 (5 bases). Germline loops: CDR1 SGDLS, CDR2 YYNGEE. The CDR3 is 16 residues long. V shed 3 bases and J shed 0 bases, with 13 bases lying between them. The DNA for the CDR3 is TGTGCCAGCAGCGCCTCCGCTGGGAGCTCCTACAATGAGCAGTTCTTC. This encodes CASSASAGSSYNEQFF.

The table lists this clone with a count of one. The chain combines TRBV10-1 with TRBJ2-1, with D unresolved. CDR3 length: 13 residues. With 1 base removed from V and 5 bases from J, the gap between germline ends came to 6 bases. CDR1 is WNHNN, CDR2 SYGVQD, per germline (reference sequence). This CDR3 reads CASSEYPDNEQFF. As DNA, the CDR3 is TGCGCCAGCAGTGAGTACCCGGACAATGAGCAGTTCTTC.

This sequence joins TRBV5-1 and TRBJ2-1; 9 bases are a match to TRBD2. CDR1 SGHRS and CDR2 YFSETQ come from the germline V gene. Trimming removed 2 bases from V and 4 bases from J; junction bases left unmatched: 4. This CDR3 contains 15 residues. The CDR3 bases are TGCGCCAGCAGCTTTAGCGGGGGAAATTACAATGAGCAGTTCTTC. As protein: CASSFSGGNYNEQFF.

The genes are TRBV30 and TRBJ1-6; the match to TRBD1 covers 8 bases. The CDR3 spans 18 residues. With 4 bases clipped from V and 4 bases from J, the junction kept 15 bases outside the gene matches. Germline assignment: CDR1 GTSNPN and CDR2 SVGIG (reference sequence). Here the CDR3 DNA reads TGTGCCTGGAAGGACAGGGTTCGCGGATTGGGGTATAATTCACCCCTCCACTTT. Encoded protein: CAWKDRVRGLGYNSPLHF.

This chain links TRBV29-1 with TRBJ2-7; D possibly corresponds to TRBD2 (6 bases). Germline V gives CDR1 SQVTM, CDR2 ANQGSEA. V dropped 8 bases and J dropped 0 bases, with 14 bases sitting between them. CDR3 length: 13 residues. CDR3: CSFGDSDSYEQYF. The CDR3 nucleotides are TGCAGCTTTGGGGACTCCGACTCCTACGAGCAGTACTTC.

This clone has only a few counts. The chain links TRBV7-2 to TRBJ2-7; a weak D match, TRBD2 (6 bases). CDR1 and CDR2 from the germline V gene are SGHTA and FQGNSA. The CDR3 is 14 residues long. V gave up 5 bases and J gave up 2 bases, with 13 bases separating them. CDR3 protein: CASSPTGDPYEQYF. CDR3 nucleotides: TGTGCCAGCAGCCCAACGGGAGACCCCTACGAGCAGTACTTC.

CDR3 amino acids: CASSLGPGGTEAFF. The DNA of the CDR3 is TGCGCCAGCAGCTTGGGACCTGGAGGCACTGAAGCTTTCTTT. The chain uses TRBV5-1 and TRBJ1-1; D is ambiguous. V lost 0 bases and J lost 4, with 10 bases in between. CDR1 is SGHRS and CDR2 is YFSETQ in the germline V gene. This CDR3 region has 14 residues. The whole variable domain, remainder taken from reference TRBV5-1 and TRBJ1-1, is KAGVTQTPRYLIKTRGQQVTLSCSPISGHRSVSWYQQTPGQGLQFLFEYFSETQRNKGNFPGRFSGRQFSNSRSEMNVSTLELGDSALYLCASSLGPGGTEAFFGQGTRLTVV.

This clone was detected only a few times. The rearrangement joins TRBV6-1 to TRBJ1-5; perhaps TRBD1 as D (5 bases). In germline, CDR1 is MNHNS, CDR2 SASEGT. The V end was cut by 5 bases, the J end by 6 bases, with 11 bases between. The CDR3 is 13 amino acids. CDR3 nucleotide sequence: TGTGCCAGCAGTCTCAACGGGGGTCAGCCCCAGCATTTT. Amino acid sequence: CASSLNGGQPQHF.

The J gene is TRBJ1-1, the V gene TRBV9; D is ambiguous. The V gene lost 4 bases and the J gene lost 1 base, with 14 bases spanning the gap. Germline V gene data show CDR1 as SGDLS and CDR2 as YYNGEE. The CDR3 totals 15 residues. The CDR3 sequence: CASSLSGVANTEAFF. CDR3 bases: TGTGCCAGCAGCCTCTCCGGAGTAGCGAACACTGAAGCTTTCTTT.

The V call is TRBV10-2, the J call TRBJ1-2; TRBD1 agrees at 8 bases. CDR1 and CDR2 from the germline V gene are WSHSY and SAAADI. V dropped 0 bases and J dropped 8; count of bases not matched to a gene: 8. This CDR3 region has 15 residues. This CDR3 reads CASSESGGQATGYTF. The CDR3 bases are TGCGCCAGCAGTGAGTCAGGGGGACAGGCTACCGGCTACACCTTC.

The chain recombines TRBV9 with TRBJ1-1; no clear D. The germline V gene encodes CDR1 SGDLS and CDR2 YYNGEE. V was cut by 2 bases and J by 1 base, with 9 bases left in between. This CDR3 region has 14 residues. In nucleotides, the CDR3 is TGTGCCAGCAGCGTCGGACTGGGGAACACTGAAGCTTTCTTT. Amino acids: CASSVGLGNTEAFF.

The DNA of the CDR3 is TGTGCCAGTAGTATCCCTCTTGGCAGGGGTCCTCAGCCCCAGCATTTT. Translation gives CASSIPLGRGPQPQHF. The rearrangement links TRBV19 to TRBJ1-5; a weak D match, TRBD1 (6 bases). CDR1 and CDR2 from the germline V gene are LNHDA and SQIVND (reference sequence). The CDR3 covers 16 residues. Trimming removed 3 bases from V and 6 bases from J, with 18 bases in between.

A single count supports this clone. The chain has TRBV4-3 and TRBJ1-5, with D perhaps matching TRBD1 (6 bases). Deletions cut 1 base from V and 3 bases from J, with 13 bases between. CDR3 length: 16 amino acids. CDR1 and CDR2 from the germline V gene are LGHNA and YSLEER. The CDR3 loop is CASSQGARGSNQPQHF. In nucleotides, the CDR3 is TGCGCCAGCAGCCAAGGTGCCAGGGGCTCCAATCAGCCCCAGCATTTT.

The chain carries TRBV27 and TRBJ1-2, with 8 bases identical to TRBD1. The CDR3 extends over 17 amino acids. The V and J ends lost 2 bases and 8 bases, in that order; junction bases with no gene match: 16. In germline, CDR1 is MNHEY, CDR2 SMNVEV (reference sequence). CDR3 protein: CASSLSWGTGSRGGYTF. CDR3 DNA: TGTGCCAGCAGTTTAAGTTGGGGGACAGGCTCAAGGGGGGGCTACACCTTC.

The V and J genes are TRBV7-2 and TRBJ2-7; TRBD1 aligns across 9 bases. Germline V gene sequence: CDR1 SGHTA, CDR2 FQGNSA. This CDR3 comprises 17 residues. Unmatched junction bases numbered 11, after V lost 5 bases and J lost 0 bases. CDR3 protein: CASSPPRRDRDSYEQYF. The CDR3 DNA reads TGTGCCAGCAGCCCCCCCCGTAGGGACAGGGACTCCTACGAGCAGTACTTC.

The CDR3 bases are TGCAGCGTTGAAGTCTCCCCTAGCGGTGGCTACACCTTC. Its translation is CSVEVSPSGGYTF. The chain has TRBV29-1 and TRBJ1-2; the D is unclear. In germline, CDR1 is SQVTM, CDR2 ANQGSEA. The V end was cut by 1 base, the J end by 7 bases, with 13 bases between. The CDR3 is made up of 13 amino acids.

This clone was detected only once. V is TRBV5-5 and J is TRBJ2-7; D gene uncertain. Deletions cut 0 bases from V and 3 bases from J, with 10 bases between. Germline CDR1 is SGHKS and CDR2 is YYEKEE (reference sequence). This CDR3 contains 14 residues. In DNA, the CDR3 is TGTGCCAGCAGCTTGGGAGGATTGGGCTACGAGCAGTACTTC. This codes for CASSLGGLGYEQYF.

The chain joins TRBV6-4 to TRBJ1-2, with no clear D. Germline V CDR1 and CDR2: MRHNA, SNTAGT. This CDR3 region has 13 residues. V was clipped by 0 bases and J by 4 bases, with 6 bases between them. The CDR3 here is CASSDSNSYGYTF. DNA of the CDR3: TGTGCCAGCAGTGACTCCAACTCCTATGGCTACACCTTC.

This clone was counted only a few times. V and J are TRBV7-8 and TRBJ2-1; the D gene is possibly TRBD2 (7 bases). Trimming removed 0 bases at V and 5 bases at J, with 17 bases between. The CDR3 totals 17 residues. From germline, CDR1 is SGHVS and CDR2 FQNEAQ. The CDR3 reads CASSLARGRAFNNEQFF. The CDR3 nucleotides read TGTGCCAGCAGCTTAGCGAGGGGGAGGGCCTTCAACAATGAGCAGTTCTTC.